These 25 T cell receptor beta chains were sequenced from one sample in a study of blood T cell repertoires in COVID-19 (dated by TCRdb to between 2020 and 2021). Library prep was done by the immunoSEQ multiplex PCR assay. This is the immuneACCESS table as TCRdb keeps it, with only in-frame sequences that have V and J called. A part of the clones is gone; compared with another copy, unresolved V genes explain less than half, and the rest is unexplained. Present in this sample are under 200,000 clones, 80% to 85% of which were seen just once. The ten top clones hold under 13% of the sample. Sequenced material: peripheral blood. All receptors come from a man between 65 and 85 years old with active or convalescent COVID-19.

The V call is TRBV11-3, the J call TRBJ2-7; the match to TRBD1 covers 9 bases. CDR3 length: 15 amino acids. Per the germline V gene, CDR1 is SGHNT and CDR2 is YENEEA. J was trimmed by 3 bases and V by 2 bases; bases with no gene match: 5. In DNA form, the CDR3 reads TGTGCCAGCAGCTTAATGGGACAGGGACTCTACGAGCAGTACTTC. Protein product: CASSLMGQGLYEQYF.

This chain uses TRBV5-6 with TRBJ1-6; possible D gene TRBD1, 5 bases. Germline V gene lookup returns CDR1 SGHDT and CDR2 YYEEEE. CDR3 length: 12 amino acids. V was cut by 10 bases and J by 12 bases, with 17 bases left in between. DNA of the CDR3: TGTGCCTGCTGTTACTCCGGGGGACCCCTCCACTTT. Its protein product is CACCYSGGPLHF.

This clone was counted a few times. Sequence at one end of the junction differs from germline and may be a read error. V gene TRBV6-2 or TRBV6-3 combines with J gene TRBJ1-4, with 8 bases lining up with TRBD1. Germline V lookup: CDR1 MNHEY, CDR2 SVGEGT. The CDR3 runs 12 residues. In nucleotides, the CDR3 is TGTGCCAGCAGTCCCGGGACAGGTTTGGGACGATTT. Protein: CASSPGTGLGRF.

J is TRBJ1-1 and V is TRBV18, with TRBD1 identical over 7 bases. V dropped 4 bases and J dropped 3; count of bases not matched to a gene: 5. CDR1 KGHSH and CDR2 LQKENI come from the germline V gene. The CDR3 spans 14 residues. The CDR3 DNA follows: TGTGCCAGCTCACAAATAGGGACAGACACTGAAGCTTTCTTT. Encoded protein: CASSQIGTDTEAFF.

CDR3 protein: CATSAFEREDTQYF. The CDR3 nucleotides read TGTGCCACCAGTGCCTTCGAGCGGGAGGATACGCAGTATTTT. The rearrangement links TRBV24-1 to TRBJ2-3; 8 bases match TRBD2. Germline CDR1 KGHDR, CDR2 SFDVKD. V was clipped by 5 bases and J by 6 bases; unmatched bases: 6. The CDR3 is 14 residues long.

The chain combines TRBV28 with TRBJ2-7; D remains unclear. Trimming shortened V by 8 bases and J by 1 base, and 15 bases separated the two germline ends. From germline, CDR1 is MDHEN and CDR2 SYDVKM. The CDR3 sequence is 14 residues long. The CDR3 DNA follows: TGTGCCAGCCGCGGAGCCCCCTATTCCTACGAGCAGTACTTC. It encodes CASRGAPYSYEQYF.

The V call is TRBV28, the J call TRBJ2-1, with 9 positions matching TRBD2. The junction had 3 bases not matched to a gene; V was cut back by 6 bases and J by 3 bases. Germline-derived CDR1 and CDR2 are MDHEN and SYDVKM. This CDR3 is built from 14 residues. CDR3 sequence: CASSPSGNYNEQFF. CDR3 bases: TGTGCCAGCAGCCCTAGCGGGAACTACAATGAGCAGTTCTTC. The full variable domain, completed using reference TRBV28 and TRBJ2-1, is DVKVTQSSRYLVKRTGEKVFLECVQDMDHENMFWYRQDPGLGLRLIYFSYDVKMKEKGDIPEGYSVSREKKERFSLILESASTNQTSMYLCASSPSGNYNEQFFGPGTRLTVL.

V and J are TRBV7-2 and TRBJ2-1; D is ambiguous. V lost 1 base and J 0 bases, leaving 7 bases between the germline ends. Germline V gene data show CDR1 as SGHTA and CDR2 as FQGNSA. The length of the CDR3 is 15 residues. The DNA for the CDR3 is TGTGCCAGCAGCTTAGACTTCCGCTCCTACAATGAGCAGTTCTTC. As protein: CASSLDFRSYNEQFF. The complete variable domain, with remaining parts taken from reference TRBV7-2 and TRBJ2-1, reads GAGVSQSPSNKVTEKGKDVELRCDPISGHTALYWYRQSLGQGLEFLIYFQGNSAPDKSGLPSDRFSAERTGGSVSTLTIQRTQQEDSAVYLCASSLDFRSYNEQFFGPGTRLTVL.

In regard to this clone: The sample contains more than one DNA sequence encoding this CDR3. The CDR3 DNA sequence: TGCGCCAGCAGCTTGGGGGCCCAAGAGACCCAGTACTTC. Translated, it gives CASSLGAQETQYF. The V call is TRBV5-1, the J call TRBJ2-5; D not resolved. CDR1 is SGHRS, CDR2 YFSETQ, per germline. Trimming took off 0 bases at V and 1 base at J, with 4 bases between the two ends. This CDR3 has 13 residues.

As DNA, the CDR3 is TGTGCCAGCAGCCGCGGGTGGGGTTCAGAAAACATTCAGTACTTC. Translating gives CASSRGWGSENIQYF. The chain links TRBV7-9 to TRBJ2-4; perhaps TRBD2 as D (5 bases). The CDR3 has 15 residues. V was clipped by 5 bases and J by 5 bases, with 16 bases between them. Germline lookup yields CDR1 SEHNR and CDR2 FQNEAQ (reference sequence).

This clone was seen just once. V gene TRBV19 combines with J gene TRBJ2-7, with D possibly matching TRBD1 (7 bases). Germline V gene sequence: CDR1 LNHDA, CDR2 SQIVND (reference sequence). This CDR3 is 16 amino acids long. V shed 5 bases and J shed 1 base, with 18 bases lying between them. The CDR3 coding sequence is TGTGCCAGTAGTTCCCAGGACAGGAGGGAATCCTACGAGCAGTACTTC. Translating gives CASSSQDRRESYEQYF.

The rearrangement uses TRBV29-1 and TRBJ1-3; D is perhaps TRBD1 (5 bases). In germline, CDR1 is SQVTM, CDR2 ANQGSEA. V was cut by 4 bases and J by 1 base, with 8 bases left in between. The CDR3 is made up of 13 amino acids. For the CDR3, the DNA is TGCAGCGTTGTGAAGGGGTCTGGAAACACCATATATTTT. This translates into CSVVKGSGNTIYF.

The chain joins TRBV6-1 to TRBJ1-4, with a possible D match to TRBD1 (6 bases). Germline CDR1 and CDR2: MNHNS and SASEGT. Trimming took 7 bases from V and 7 from J, leaving 19 bases between them. The CDR3 contains 15 residues. The DNA for the CDR3 is TGTGCCAGCATGGGGATGGACAGAGGAATTGAAAAACTGTTTTTT. This gives the protein CASMGMDRGIEKLFF.

The chain joins TRBV29-1 to TRBJ2-2; D is unclear. The CDR3 runs 13 residues. Germline V lookup: CDR1 SQVTM, CDR2 ANQGSEA. Trimming removed 3 bases from V and 3 bases from J, with 8 bases in between. This chain's CDR3 is CSVDLGYTGELFF. The CDR3 bases are TGCAGCGTTGATCTGGGCTACACCGGGGAGCTGTTTTTT.

This chain's CDR3 is CASSPPGTDATNEKLFF. The CDR3, as DNA: TGTGCCAGCTCACCCCCCGGGACAGACGCAACTAATGAAAAACTGTTTTTT. The rearrangement joins TRBV18 to TRBJ1-4, with 7 bases identical to TRBD1. The CDR3 spans 17 residues. V trimming: 3 bases; J trimming: 0 bases; junction bases outside the gene matches: 7. The germline CDR1 and CDR2 sequences are KGHSH and LQKENI.

The chain uses TRBV11-2 and TRBJ1-4, with a possible D match to TRBD1 (5 bases). This CDR3 is built from 14 residues. V gave up 6 bases and J gave up 8 bases, with 16 bases separating them. Germline CDR1 reads SGHAT; CDR2 reads FQNNGV. Here the CDR3 reads CASRRGGLKEKLFF. CDR3 DNA sequence: TGTGCCAGCAGAAGGGGTGGGCTTAAGGAAAAACTGTTTTTT.

This clone was seen only a few times. This rearrangement joins TRBV2 to TRBJ2-3, with 11 bases aligning to TRBD1. Germline V gene lookup returns CDR1 SNHLY and CDR2 FYNNEI. The length of the CDR3 is 14 residues. Trimming removed 3 bases from V and 8 bases from J; junction bases left unmatched: 4. This CDR3 reads CASSEGQGEATQYF. The CDR3 coding sequence is TGTGCCAGCAGTGAGGGACAGGGGGAGGCTACGCAGTATTTT.

CDR3 coding DNA: TGTGCCAGCAGTGAAGTCCTGGACAGCCAGGTGAGGCCTGAAGCTTTCTTT. It is translated as CASSEVLDSQVRPEAFF. The V gene is TRBV6-1, the J gene TRBJ1-1; a possible D gene is TRBD1 (6 bases). Trimming removed 1 base from V and 6 bases from J, with 21 bases in between. The CDR3 sequence is 17 residues long. In germline, CDR1 is MNHNS, CDR2 SASEGT.

V and J are TRBV2 and TRBJ1-4, with D uncertain. Germline values: CDR1 SNHLY, CDR2 FYNNEI. V lost 4 bases and J lost 8, with 8 bases in between. This CDR3 region has 12 residues. The DNA of the CDR3 is TGTGCCAGCAGTGCCTCGGGGGAAAAACTGTTTTTT. Translating it yields CASSASGEKLFF.

The chain is built from TRBV18 and TRBJ1-1; no firm D call. Germline V gene data show CDR1 as KGHSH and CDR2 as LQKENI. The CDR3 loop spans 14 amino acids. V was shortened by 5 bases and J by 3 bases, with 13 bases between the two germline ends. The CDR3 protein is CASSTGQIYTEAFF. The DNA for the CDR3 is TGTGCCAGCTCAACGGGTCAAATCTACACTGAAGCTTTCTTT.

V gene TRBV18 combines with J gene TRBJ2-6, with TRBD2 matching over 7 bases. The V segment lost 6 bases and the J segment 0 bases; nucleotides outside the gene matches: 5. This CDR3 has 16 amino acids. Germline V lookup: CDR1 KGHSH, CDR2 LQKENI. The CDR3 region has the DNA TGTGCCAGCTCGGCGGGAGCTGGCTCTGGGGCCAACGTCCTGACTTTC. It translates to CASSAGAGSGANVLTF.

This chain links TRBV5-4 with TRBJ2-3; no clear D gene. The CDR3 sequence is 15 residues long. Germline V gene data show CDR1 as SGHNT and CDR2 as YYREEE (reference sequence). V lost 4 bases and J lost 0, with 12 bases in between. This chain's CDR3 is CASSPSAASTDTQYF. As DNA, the CDR3 is TGTGCCAGCAGCCCTTCGGCGGCTAGCACAGATACGCAGTATTTT. Supplemented by reference TRBV5-4 and TRBJ2-3, the full variable domain reads ETGVTQSPTHLIKTRGQQVTLRCSSQSGHNTVSWYQQALGQGPQFIFQYYREEENGRGNFPPRFSGLQFPNYSSELNVNALELDDSALYLCASSPSAASTDTQYFGPGTRLTVL.

In its sample, this clone was seen a few times. The CDR3 region has the DNA TGTGCCAGCCGGGACAGGGTGGACGAGCAGTACTTC. It yields the protein CASRDRVDEQYF. This chain connects TRBV5-6 to TRBJ2-7; TRBD1 aligns across 9 bases. Germline assignment: CDR1 SGHDT and CDR2 YYEEEE. V gave up 7 bases and J gave up 5 bases; unmatched junction bases: 4. CDR3 length equals 12 residues.

V is TRBV4-1 and J is TRBJ1-2; TRBD1 might be the D (5 bases). CDR1 is MGHRA, CDR2 YSYEKL, per germline. The V end lost 2 bases, the J end lost 8 bases, and 15 bases lay between the germline ends. This CDR3 comprises 14 residues. The CDR3 DNA reads TGCGCCAGCAGCCAAAGTTCAGGGATGGGGGGCTACACCTTC. It translates to CASSQSSGMGGYTF.

The chain links TRBV11-2 to TRBJ2-5; 9 bases line up with TRBD2. The ends lost 5 bases at V and 4 bases at J; junction bases unmatched: 8. The CDR3 extends over 15 amino acids. Germline-derived CDR1 and CDR2 are SGHAT and FQNNGV. The CDR3 DNA sequence: TGTGCCAGCAGCCTATTAGCGGGAGTCTCAGAGACCCAGTACTTC. It encodes CASSLLAGVSETQYF.